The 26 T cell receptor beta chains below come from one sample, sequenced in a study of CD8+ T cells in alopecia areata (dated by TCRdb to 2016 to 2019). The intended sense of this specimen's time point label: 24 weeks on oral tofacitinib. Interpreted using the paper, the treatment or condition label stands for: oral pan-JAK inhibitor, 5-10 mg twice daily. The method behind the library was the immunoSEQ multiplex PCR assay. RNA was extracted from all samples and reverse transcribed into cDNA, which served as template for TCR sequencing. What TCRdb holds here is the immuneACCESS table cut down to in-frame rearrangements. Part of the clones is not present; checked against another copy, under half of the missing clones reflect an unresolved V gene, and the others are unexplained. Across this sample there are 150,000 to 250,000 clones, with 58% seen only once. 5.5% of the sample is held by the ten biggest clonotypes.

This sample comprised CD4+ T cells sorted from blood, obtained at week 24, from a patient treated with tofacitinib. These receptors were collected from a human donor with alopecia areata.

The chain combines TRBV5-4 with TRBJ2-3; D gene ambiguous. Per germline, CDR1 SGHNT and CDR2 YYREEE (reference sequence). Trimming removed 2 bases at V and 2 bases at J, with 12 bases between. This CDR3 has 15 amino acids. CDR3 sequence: CASSFRTAYTDTQYF. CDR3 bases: TGTGCCAGCAGCTTCCGTACAGCCTACACAGATACGCAGTATTTT.

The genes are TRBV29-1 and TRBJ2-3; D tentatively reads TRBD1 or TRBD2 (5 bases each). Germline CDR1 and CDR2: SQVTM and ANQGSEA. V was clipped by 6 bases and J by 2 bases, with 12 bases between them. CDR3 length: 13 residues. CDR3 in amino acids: CSVQVGATDTQYF. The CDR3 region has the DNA TGCAGCGTCCAGGTCGGGGCCACAGATACGCAGTATTTT.

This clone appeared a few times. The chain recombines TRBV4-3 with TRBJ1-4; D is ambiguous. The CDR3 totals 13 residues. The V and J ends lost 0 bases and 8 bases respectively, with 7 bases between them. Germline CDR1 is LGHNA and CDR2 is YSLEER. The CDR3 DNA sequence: TGCGCCAGCAGCCAAGATGCGGGAGAAAAACTGTTTTTT. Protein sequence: CASSQDAGEKLFF.

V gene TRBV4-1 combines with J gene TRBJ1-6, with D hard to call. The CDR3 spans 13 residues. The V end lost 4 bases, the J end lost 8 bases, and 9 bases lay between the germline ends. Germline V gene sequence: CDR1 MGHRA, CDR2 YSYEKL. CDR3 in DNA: TGCGCCAGCAGCCCGTCCTCGGATTCACCCCTCCACTTT. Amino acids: CASSPSSDSPLHF.

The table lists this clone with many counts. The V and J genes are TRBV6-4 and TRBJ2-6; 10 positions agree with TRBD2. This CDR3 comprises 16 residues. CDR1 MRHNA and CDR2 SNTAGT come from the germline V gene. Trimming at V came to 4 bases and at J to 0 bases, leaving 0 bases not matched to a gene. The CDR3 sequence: CASSGTSGSGANVLTF. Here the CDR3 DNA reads TGTGCCAGCAGTGGGACTAGCGGCTCTGGGGCCAACGTCCTGACTTTC.

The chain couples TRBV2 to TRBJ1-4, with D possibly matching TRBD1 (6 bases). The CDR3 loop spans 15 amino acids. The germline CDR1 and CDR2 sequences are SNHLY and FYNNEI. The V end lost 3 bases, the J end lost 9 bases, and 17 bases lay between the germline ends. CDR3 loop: CASSESRGTPQKLFF. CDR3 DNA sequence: TGTGCCAGCAGTGAGTCCCGCGGGACACCACAAAAACTGTTTTTT.

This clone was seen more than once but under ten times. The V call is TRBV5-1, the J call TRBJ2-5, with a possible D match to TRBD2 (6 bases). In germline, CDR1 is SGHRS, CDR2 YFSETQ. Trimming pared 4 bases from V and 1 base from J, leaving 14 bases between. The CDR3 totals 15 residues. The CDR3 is CASSRRAGIQETQYF. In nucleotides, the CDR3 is TGCGCCAGCAGCCGACGGGCGGGGATCCAAGAGACCCAGTACTTC.

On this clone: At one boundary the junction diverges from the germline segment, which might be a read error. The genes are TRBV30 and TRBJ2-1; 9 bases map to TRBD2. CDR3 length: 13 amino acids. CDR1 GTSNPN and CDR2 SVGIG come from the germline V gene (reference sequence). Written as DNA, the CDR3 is TGTGCGTGGAATAGCGGGAGATTTCATGAGCAGTTCTTC. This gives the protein CAWNSGRFHEQFF. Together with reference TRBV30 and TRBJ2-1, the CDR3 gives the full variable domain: SQTIHQWPATLVQPVGSPLSLECTVEGTSNPNLYWYRQAAGRGLQLLFYSVGIGQISSEVPQNLSASRPQDRQFILSSKKLLLSDSGFYLCAWNSGRFHEQFFGPGTRLTVL.

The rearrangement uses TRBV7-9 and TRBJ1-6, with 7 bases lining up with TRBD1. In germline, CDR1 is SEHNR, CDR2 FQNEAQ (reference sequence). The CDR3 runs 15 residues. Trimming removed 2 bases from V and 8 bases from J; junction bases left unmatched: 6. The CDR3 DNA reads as TGTGCCAGCAGCTTATTGGGACAGAGTTATTCACCCCTCCACTTT. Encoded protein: CASSLLGQSYSPLHF.

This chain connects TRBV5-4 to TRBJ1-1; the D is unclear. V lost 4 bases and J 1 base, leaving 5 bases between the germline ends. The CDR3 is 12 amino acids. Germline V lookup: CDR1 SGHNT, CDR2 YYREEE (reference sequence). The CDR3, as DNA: TGTGCCAGCAGCCTTTCGAACACTGAAGCTTTCTTT. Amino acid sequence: CASSLSNTEAFF. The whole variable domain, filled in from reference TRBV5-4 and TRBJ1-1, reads ETGVTQSPTHLIKTRGQQVTLRCSSQSGHNTVSWYQQALGQGPQFIFQYYREEENGRGNFPPRFSGLQFPNYSSELNVNALELDDSALYLCASSLSNTEAFFGQGTRLTVV.

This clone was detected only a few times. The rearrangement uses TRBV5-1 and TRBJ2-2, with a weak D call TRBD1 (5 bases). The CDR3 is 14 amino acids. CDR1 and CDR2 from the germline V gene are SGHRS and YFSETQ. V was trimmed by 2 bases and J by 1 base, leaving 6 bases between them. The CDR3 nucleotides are TGCGCCAGCAGCTTAGGGGAGAACACCGGGGAGCTGTTTTTT. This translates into CASSLGENTGELFF.

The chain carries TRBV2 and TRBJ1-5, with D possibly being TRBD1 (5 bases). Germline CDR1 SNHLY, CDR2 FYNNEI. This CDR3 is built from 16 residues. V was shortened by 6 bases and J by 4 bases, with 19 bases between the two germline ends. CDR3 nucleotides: TGTGCCAGCAGCTGGGAGGGGCCCTCCCTGAATCAGCCCCAGCATTTT. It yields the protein CASSWEGPSLNQPQHF. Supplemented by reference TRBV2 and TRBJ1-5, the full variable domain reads EPEVTQTPSHQVTQMGQEVILRCVPISNHLYFYWYRQILGQKVEFLVSFYNNEISEKSEIFDDQFSVERPDGSNFTLKIRSTKLEDSAMYFCASSWEGPSLNQPQHFGDGTRLSIL.

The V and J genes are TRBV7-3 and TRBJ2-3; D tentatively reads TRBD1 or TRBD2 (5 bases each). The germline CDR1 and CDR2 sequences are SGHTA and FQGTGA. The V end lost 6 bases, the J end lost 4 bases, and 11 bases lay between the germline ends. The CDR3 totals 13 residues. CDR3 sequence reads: CASSRGIPDTQYF. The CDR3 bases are TGTGCCAGCAGTCGGGGCATTCCAGATACGCAGTATTTT.

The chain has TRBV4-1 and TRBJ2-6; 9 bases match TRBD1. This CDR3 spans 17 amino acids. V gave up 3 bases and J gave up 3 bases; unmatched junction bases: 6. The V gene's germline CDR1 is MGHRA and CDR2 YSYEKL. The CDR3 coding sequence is TGCGCCAGCAGCCAGGCAGACAGGGGGTTTGGGGCCAACGTCCTGACTTTC. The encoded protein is CASSQADRGFGANVLTF.

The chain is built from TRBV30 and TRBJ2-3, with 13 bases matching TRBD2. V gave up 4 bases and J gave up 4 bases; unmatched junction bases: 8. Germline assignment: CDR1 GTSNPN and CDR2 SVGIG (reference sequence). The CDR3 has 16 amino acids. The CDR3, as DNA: TGTGCCTGGACCCCCGGGACTAGCGGGATTGCAGATACGCAGTATTTT. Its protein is CAWTPGTSGIADTQYF.

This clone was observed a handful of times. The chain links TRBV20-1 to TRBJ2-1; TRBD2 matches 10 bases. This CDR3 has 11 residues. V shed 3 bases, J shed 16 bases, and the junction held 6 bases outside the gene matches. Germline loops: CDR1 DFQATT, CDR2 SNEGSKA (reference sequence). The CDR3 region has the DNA TGCAGTGCTAGTCAGCGGGAGGGCCATTTCTTC. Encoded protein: CSASQREGHFF.

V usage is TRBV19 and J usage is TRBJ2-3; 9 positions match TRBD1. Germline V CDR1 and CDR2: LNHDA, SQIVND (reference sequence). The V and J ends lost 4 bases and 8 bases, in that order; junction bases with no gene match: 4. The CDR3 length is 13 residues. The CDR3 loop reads CASSRQGDATQYF. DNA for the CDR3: TGTGCCAGTAGTAGACAGGGGGATGCTACGCAGTATTTT.

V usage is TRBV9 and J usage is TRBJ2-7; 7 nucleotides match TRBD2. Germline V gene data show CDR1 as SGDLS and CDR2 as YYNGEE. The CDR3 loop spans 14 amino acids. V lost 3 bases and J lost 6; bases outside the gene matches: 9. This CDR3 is CASSEGAGRGEQYF. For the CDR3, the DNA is TGTGCCAGCAGCGAGGGAGCGGGACGCGGCGAGCAGTACTTC.

The CDR3 protein is CASSIATEAFF. The CDR3, as DNA: TGTGCCAGTAGTATTGCGACTGAAGCTTTCTTT. The V and J genes are TRBV19 and TRBJ1-1; no clear D gene. V dropped 3 bases and J dropped 5 bases, with 4 bases sitting between them. Per the germline V gene, CDR1 is LNHDA and CDR2 is SQIVND (reference sequence). This CDR3 has 11 residues.

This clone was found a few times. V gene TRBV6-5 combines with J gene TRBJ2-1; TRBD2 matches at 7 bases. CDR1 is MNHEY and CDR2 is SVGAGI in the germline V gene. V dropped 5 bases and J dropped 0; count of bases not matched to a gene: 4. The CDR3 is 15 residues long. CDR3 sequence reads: CASSVGGSSYNEQFF. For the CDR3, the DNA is TGTGCCAGCAGTGTGGGCGGGAGCTCCTACAATGAGCAGTTCTTC.

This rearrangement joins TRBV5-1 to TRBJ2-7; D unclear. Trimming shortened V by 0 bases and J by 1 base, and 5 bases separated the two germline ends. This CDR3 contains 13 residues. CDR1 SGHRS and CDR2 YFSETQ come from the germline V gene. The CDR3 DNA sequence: TGCGCCAGCAGCTTGGAAGGGTCCTACGAGCAGTACTTC. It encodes CASSLEGSYEQYF.

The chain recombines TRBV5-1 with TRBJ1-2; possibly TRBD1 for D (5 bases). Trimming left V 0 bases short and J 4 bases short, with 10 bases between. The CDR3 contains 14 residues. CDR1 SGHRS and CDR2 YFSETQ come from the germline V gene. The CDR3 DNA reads TGCGCCAGCAGCTTGGCTCCAGGGCTCTATGGCTACACCTTC. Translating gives CASSLAPGLYGYTF.

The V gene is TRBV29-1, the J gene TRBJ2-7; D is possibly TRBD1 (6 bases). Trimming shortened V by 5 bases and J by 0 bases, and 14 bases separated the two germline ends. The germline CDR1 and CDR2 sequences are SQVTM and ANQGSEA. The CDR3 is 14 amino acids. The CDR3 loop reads CSVLIDRSSYEQYF. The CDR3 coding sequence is TGCAGCGTTCTTATCGACAGGAGCTCCTACGAGCAGTACTTC.

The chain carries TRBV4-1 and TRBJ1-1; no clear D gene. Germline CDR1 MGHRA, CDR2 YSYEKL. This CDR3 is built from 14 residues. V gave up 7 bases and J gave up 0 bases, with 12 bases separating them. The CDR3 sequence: CASNGPALNTEAFF. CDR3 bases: TGCGCCAGCAACGGTCCGGCCTTGAACACTGAAGCTTTCTTT.

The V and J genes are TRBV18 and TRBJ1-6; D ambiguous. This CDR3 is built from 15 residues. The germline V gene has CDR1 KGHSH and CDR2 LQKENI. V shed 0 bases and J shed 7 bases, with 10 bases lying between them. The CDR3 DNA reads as TGTGCCAGCTCACCACCGAGCACAGAAAATTCACCCCTCCACTTT. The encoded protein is CASSPPSTENSPLHF.

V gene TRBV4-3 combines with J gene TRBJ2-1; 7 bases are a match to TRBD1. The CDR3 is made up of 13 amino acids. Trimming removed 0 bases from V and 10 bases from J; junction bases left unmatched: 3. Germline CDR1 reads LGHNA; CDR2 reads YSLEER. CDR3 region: CASSQDRGHEQFF. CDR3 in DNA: TGCGCCAGCAGCCAAGATAGGGGGCACGAGCAGTTCTTC.